This section outlines one T cell receptor beta chain sequence together with its context. Its antigen remains unknown. This sample is part of a study of shared clonotypes between healthy human individuals. Study findings and constraints: Tissues were not sampled, only blood, and their repertoires likely differ.

This table comes from immunoSEQ multiplex PCR, and its TCRdb copy is limited to in-frame clones, with some not included. The table shows approximately 2,200,000 clones, with roughly 91% occurring only once. Naive CD8 populations comprised CD45RO-negative cells positively selected for CCR7, excluding terminally differentiated effector memory CD45RA+ cells. Everyone who donated was a Caucasian adult who lived in Nashville, Tennessee. CDR1 is SGHDN, CDR2 FVKESK, per germline. This CDR3 spans 17 amino acids. V lost 0 bases, J lost 3 bases, and 17 bases lay in between. Material: naive CD8+ T cells from PBMCs. The rearrangement links TRBV14 to TRBJ1-2; D might be TRBD1 (6 bases). The sequence came from a man aged 18 to 35 in good health. Some clones in this sample may be carry-over from other donors' samples. The CDR3 here is CASSQDVVRGSDYGYTF. In DNA, the CDR3 is TGTGCCAGCAGCCAAGATGTTGTCAGGGGAAGTGACTATGGCTACACCTTC. Full variable domain (remainder filled in from reference TRBV14 and TRBJ1-2): EAGVTQFPSHSVIEKGQTVTLRCDPISGHDNLYWYRRVMGKEIKFLLHFVKESKQDESGMPNNRFLAERTGGTYSTLKVQPAELEDSGVYFCASSQDVVRGSDYGYTFGSGTRLTVV.